Listed below are T cell receptor beta chains from one sample, sequenced in a study of blood T cell repertoires in COVID-19. The data were produced by immunoSEQ multiplex PCR, yet TCRdb's version contains in-frame clones alone and is incomplete. Among more than 70,000 clones, 80% to 85% were seen once, and the ten largest hold 36%. Sequences were obtained from peripheral blood. The origin of the receptors is a woman in her 70s with acute or convalescent COVID-19. Each CDR3 is given with its conserved first and last residue. A D gene is named only where the DNA matches it firmly. A clone size is listed for some rows: how often the clone was seen (once, few, many), or a class if it is expanded.

>NA|TRBV14|TRBD1|TRBJ2-1
TGTGCCAGCAGCTTGGGGACAGGGGGGGGATATGAGCAGTTCTTC
CASSLGTGGGYEQFF
>NA|TRBV2|TRBD2|TRBJ2-3
TGTGCCAGCAGTGAAGATATGGGACTAGCCTGGGGGGATACGCAGTATTTT
CASSEDMGLAWGDTQYF
>NA|TRBV2|TRBD1|TRBJ1-2
TGTGCCAGCAGCCGGACAGGGTATGGCTACACCTTC
CASSRTGYGYTF
>NA|TRBV5-1|NA|TRBJ1-2
TGCGCCAGCAGCTTGGGAGGACGGTCGGCGGGTGGCTACACCTTC
CASSLGGRSAGGYTF
>NA|TRBV30|NA|TRBJ2-5
TGTGCCTGGAGGTCCCGAGGGTCGGAGACCCAGTACTTC
CAWRSRGSETQYF
>NA|TRBV5-1|TRBD1|TRBJ2-3
TGCGCCAGCAGGCCGGGACAGGGTCTTTTTACGCAGTATTTT
CASRPGQGLFTQYF
>NA|TRBV3-1/TRBV3-2|NA|TRBJ1-6
TGTGCCAGCAGCCAAGGGACAGCTTCCACATCACCCCTCCACTTT
CASSQGTASTSPLHF
>once|TRBV6-1|NA|TRBJ2-3
TGTGCCAGCAGTGACAGGCGGGCCTTCACAGATACGCAGTATTTT
CASSDRRAFTDTQYF
>NA|TRBV7-9|NA|TRBJ2-2
TGTGCCAGCAGCCTCCGAGGGCGGACGTGGATTTTT
CASSLRGRTWIF
>NA|TRBV2|NA|TRBJ2-1
TGTGCCAGCAGTGGAGGTCAGGGTCAATGGTTTGCGAAAGAGCAGTTCTTC
CASSGGQGQWFAKEQFF
>NA|TRBV5-1|TRBD1|TRBJ1-2
TGCGCCAGCAGCTATGGGACCGGGACAGGGATGGGAGGCTACACCTTC
CASSYGTGTGMGGYTF
>NA|TRBV2|NA|TRBJ2-2
TGTGCCAGCAGTCTGGACTTGAACACCGGGGAGCTGTTTTTT
CASSLDLNTGELFF
>NA|TRBV2|NA|TRBJ1-4
TGTGCCAGCAGTGAACGCGGGGGCGGTGAAAAACTGTTTTTT
CASSERGGGEKLFF
>NA|TRBV14|TRBD1|TRBJ1-1
TGTGCCAGCAGCCAATTATCCGGACAGGGGTTCCTCTATAACACTGAAGCTTTCTTT
CASSQLSGQGFLYNTEAFF
>NA|TRBV7-9|TRBD2|TRBJ2-7
TGTGCCAGCAGCGGATCACTAGCGGTCCACGAGCAGTACTTC
CASSGSLAVHEQYF
>once|TRBV9|TRBD1|TRBJ2-2
TGTGCCAGCCGAACGACAGGGGGCCCCGGGGAGCTGTTTTTT
CASRTTGGPGELFF
>NA|TRBV10-2|TRBD1|TRBJ1-1
TGCGCCAGCAGCGAGGAGGGGGCTTGGACTGAAGCTTTCTTT
CASSEEGAWTEAFF
>NA|TRBV24-1|TRBD2|TRBJ2-1
TGTGCCACCAGTGATTCTAGCGGGAGGGACTACAATGAGCAGTTCTTC
CATSDSSGRDYNEQFF
>NA|TRBV7-2|TRBD2|TRBJ2-1
TGTGCCAGCAGCTCGAACGGACTAGCGGGACTCTCGGGTGAGCAGTTCTTC
CASSSNGLAGLSGEQFF
>NA|TRBV6-5|NA|TRBJ2-2
TGTGCCAGCAGCGCAGGCGTCGGGGAGCTGTTTTTT
CASSAGVGELFF
>NA|TRBV19|TRBD2|TRBJ2-3
TGTGCCAGTAGTATAACTAGCGGGAGAAGGACAGATACGCAGTATTTT
CASSITSGRRTDTQYF
>once|TRBV14|TRBD1|TRBJ2-7
TGTGCCAGCAGCCAAGCGGGACAGGGGGCCTACGAGCAGTACTTC
CASSQAGQGAYEQYF
>NA|TRBV2|NA|TRBJ2-3
TGTGCCAGCAGTGAATGGTTGCGGGGCCGCACAGATACGCAGTATTTT
CASSEWLRGRTDTQYF